This T cell receptor (beta chain) was captured in a study of post-analysis software for immune sequencing data (dated by TCRdb to the mid-2010s). A note on the overall study: Recorded disease courses included relapsing-remitting, secondary progressive and progressive-relapsing multiple sclerosis, with some patients lacking subtype annotation. Patient repertoires were compared against ten to eleven previously published healthy control repertoires from donors aged 6 to 25 years. A subset of samples was prepared in parallel using single-end sample barcoding, then pooled and co-amplified after Illumina adapter ligation.

To demonstrate the VDJtools post-analysis software, the study profiled TCR beta repertoires from the peripheral blood of about a dozen young patients with multiple sclerosis. Multiple sclerosis patients were children and adolescents aged about 6 to 16 years. The paper as a whole reports these results and caveats: When samples were clustered directly using the F measure, samples prepared in the same batch co-clustered strongly, which prompted a batch-effect correction. Multiple sclerosis patients had significantly lower normalized Chao1 diversity than controls, a result that suggests substantial peripheral T-cell clonal expansion. Significantly higher frequencies in patients than in controls were found for roughly 5 TRBV segments, including TRBV5-6, TRBV5-1 and TRBV20-1. The control group was slightly older than the multiple sclerosis patient group.

On this clonotype itself: It has no known antigen specificity. A much larger clone differs by one base, so this may be a read error.

To prepare the library, PCR was applied. Instrument used: Illumina HiSeq 2500. To reduce PCR and sequencing biases, unique molecular identifiers were incorporated into the TCR beta cDNA libraries. Every 1 to 10 million input T cells yielded 500,000 or so cDNA molecules, meaning each molecule approximated one T cell. The patient libraries were prepared and sequenced with the same protocol used for the earlier healthy control dataset. Samples belonging to the same batch were prepared together, multiplexed and sequenced on a shared HiSeq lane. In the source study's methods: MIGEC was used to process the raw barcoded reads, and molecular identifier groups with only a single read were discarded before consensus assembly and CDR3 extraction. Clonotype tables were post-analysed with VDJtools, normalizing diversity by down-sampling all datasets to the smallest sample size. In repertoire overlap clustering, CDR3 amino acid sequences, but not nucleotide sequences, were matched to correct batch-related cross-sample contamination. Starting from the raw public reads, TCRdb applied fastp trimming at Q25, assembled clones with MiXCR and retained in-frame beta chains. Identical CDR3 protein sequences are pooled into one entry, listed with their most common genes and DNA. These V and J calls rely on TCRdb rather than the paper's analysis. The sample yields a few hundred thousand distinct CDR3 sequences; 36% were counted once. The ten largest clones add up to around 4.7% of the sample.

As encoded in the germline V gene (reference sequence), CDR1 is MNHNY while CDR2 is SVGAGI. The CDR3 has 15 amino acids, counting the end cysteine and phenylalanine. Just CDR3 DNA is preserved here, 45 bases in frame from base 1. Deletion took 2 bases off V and 5 bases off J, with a span of 12 bases between the germline ends. The sequenced material came from blood. The clonotype was recovered from a girl aged 10-17 years with multiple sclerosis. The rearranged segments are TRBV6-6 and TRBJ1-4, with TRBD1 perhaps the D gene, on 6 matching bases. The CDR3 in this case is CASSYAGQGNEKLFF. DNA sequence: TGTGCCAGCAGTTACGCAGGGCAGGGGAATGAAAAACTGTTTTTT.